This T cell receptor (beta chain) was retrieved from a study of blood T cell repertoires in COVID-19. Background on the study: The analysed material was cDNA or gDNA that came from T cells, B-cell-depleted T cells, or PBMCs.

Germline trimming cut 3 bases from V and 7 bases from J; bases unmatched to any gene: 4. This CDR3 spans 14 amino acids. Per germline, CDR1 MNHEY and CDR2 SMNVEV (reference sequence). Individuals drawn from 24 US areas were about 18 to 90 years old. Study processing details: Estimation of nucleated cell counts relied on the amplification of reference gene primers. Sequenced by immunoSEQ multiplex PCR; TCRdb stores in-frame clones only, minus some. V, J and clone size are taken as reported in that table, and D and trimming were inferred from the DNA itself. Found here are 150,000 or so clones, roughly 87% of them singletons; the top ten hold roughly 4%.

The specimen sequenced was PBMCs or T cells enriched from blood (not recorded which). This clonotype was sampled from a woman aged 40 to 50 who had been exposed to COVID-19. V is TRBV27 and J is TRBJ1-5; TRBD1 matches at 9 bases. CDR3 loop: CASSLGQGGQPQHF. CDR3 bases: TGTGCCAGCAGTTTGGGACAGGGCGGCCAGCCCCAGCATTTT.